A single sample gave rise to the 32 T cell receptor beta chains below, sequenced in a study of control samples from healthy donors and cancer patients. The method was immunoSEQ multiplex PCR; TCRdb's version includes in-frame clones alone and lacks a portion of them. The sample yields 60,000 to 95,000 clones, around four fifths seen once. Sequenced material: blood. These receptor sequences come from a man aged 50 or older in good health.

The DNA of the CDR3 is TGCGCCAGCAGCTTGGAAGGGGAGGACGAGCAGTACTTC. It yields the protein CASSLEGEDEQYF. The chain combines TRBV5-1 with TRBJ2-7, with D perhaps TRBD2 (6 bases). The CDR3 extends over 13 amino acids. Germline CDR1 SGHRS, CDR2 YFSETQ. Between the trimmed V and J ends, which lost 0 bases and 5 bases, there was a span of 9 bases.

This chain uses TRBV5-1 with TRBJ2-3; 9 positions agree with TRBD1. The CDR3 length is 15 residues. Germline loops: CDR1 SGHRS, CDR2 YFSETQ. Losses at the gene ends were 4 bases for V and 6 bases for J; bases not matched to a gene: 9. CDR3 in amino acids: CASSGGQGRTDTQYF. DNA for the CDR3: TGCGCCAGCAGCGGCGGACAGGGGCGTACCGATACGCAGTATTTT.

This clone was seen a single time. The rearrangement uses TRBV7-9 and TRBJ2-2, with a tentative D call TRBD2 (6 bases). This CDR3 has 16 amino acids. From germline, CDR1 is SEHNR and CDR2 FQNEAQ (reference sequence). V was shortened by 1 base and J by 9 bases, with 18 bases between the two germline ends. The CDR3 DNA reads TGTGCCAGCAGCTTAGACCTCCCTCTCGGGAGCCGGGAGCTGTTTTTT. Amino acids: CASSLDLPLGSRELFF.

The rearrangement uses TRBV5-1 and TRBJ1-2, with D unresolved. Germline assignment: CDR1 SGHRS and CDR2 YFSETQ. Between the trimmed V and J ends, which lost 0 bases and 3 bases, there was a span of 3 bases. The CDR3 runs to 12 residues. The CDR3 reads CASSLGHYGYTF. The CDR3 DNA sequence: TGCGCCAGCAGCTTGGGTCACTATGGCTACACCTTC. The full variable domain, rest sourced from reference TRBV5-1 and TRBJ1-2, is KAGVTQTPRYLIKTRGQQVTLSCSPISGHRSVSWYQQTPGQGLQFLFEYFSETQRNKGNFPGRFSGRQFSNSRSEMNVSTLELGDSALYLCASSLGHYGYTFGSGTRLTVV.

This clone was counted between two and nine times. This sequence joins TRBV11-2 and TRBJ2-7, with 9 bases matching TRBD1. The ends lost 5 bases at V and 4 bases at J; junction bases unmatched: 12. Germline CDR1 and CDR2: SGHAT and FQNNGV. The CDR3 covers 16 residues. As DNA, the CDR3 is TGTGCCAGCAGCCCACAGGCGGGACAGGGCATTTACGAGCAGTACTTC. Residues: CASSPQAGQGIYEQYF.

CDR3 region: CASSSSARTNTEAFF. The CDR3 DNA is TGCGCCAGCAGCTCCTCGGCCCGCACGAACACTGAAGCTTTCTTT. J is TRBJ1-1 and V is TRBV5-1; no clear D. The germline V gene has CDR1 SGHRS and CDR2 YFSETQ. Trimming removed 3 bases from V and 1 base from J, with 13 bases in between. This CDR3 is built from 15 residues. Filled out from reference TRBV5-1 and TRBJ1-1, the complete variable domain reads KAGVTQTPRYLIKTRGQQVTLSCSPISGHRSVSWYQQTPGQGLQFLFEYFSETQRNKGNFPGRFSGRQFSNSRSEMNVSTLELGDSALYLCASSSSARTNTEAFFGQGTRLTVV.

V gene TRBV7-2 combines with J gene TRBJ1-2, with a possible D match to TRBD1 (6 bases). The V end lost 2 bases, the J end lost 6 bases, and 10 bases lay between the germline ends. Germline assignment: CDR1 SGHTA and CDR2 FQGNSA. The CDR3 loop spans 13 amino acids. The CDR3 sequence is CASSLNRQDGYTF. In DNA form, the CDR3 reads TGTGCCAGCAGCTTAAACCGACAGGATGGCTACACCTTC.

J is TRBJ2-2 and V is TRBV14, with D possibly matching TRBD1 (6 bases). The CDR3 is 14 residues long. Trimming removed 4 bases from V and 5 bases from J, with 11 bases in between. Per germline, CDR1 SGHDN and CDR2 FVKESK. This CDR3 is CASSPGQKTGELFF. CDR3 sequence (DNA): TGTGCCAGCAGCCCTGGACAGAAAACCGGGGAGCTGTTTTTT.

V and J are TRBV28 and TRBJ1-2, with D hard to call. This CDR3 is built from 15 residues. Germline CDR1 and CDR2: MDHEN and SYDVKM. V was pared by 5 bases and J by 2 bases, with 15 bases between. CDR3 coding DNA: TGTGCCAGCAGTCCCTTTTTTACGGGGAACTATGGCTACACCTTC. Protein sequence: CASSPFFTGNYGYTF.

The chain combines TRBV14 with TRBJ1-2, with D unclear. The CDR3 runs to 16 residues. Germline V gene data show CDR1 as SGHDN and CDR2 as FVKESK. Deletions cut 0 bases from V and 0 bases from J, with 11 bases between. As DNA, the CDR3 is TGTGCCAGCAGCCAAGAAGGGCAGAAAGCTAACTATGGCTACACCTTC. It translates to CASSQEGQKANYGYTF.

The rearrangement joins TRBV30 to TRBJ2-3; weak D call: TRBD2 (6 bases). The ends were cut back, 3 bases at V and 4 bases at J, with 17 bases in the middle. CDR1 and CDR2 (germline): GTSNPN, SVGIG (reference sequence). This CDR3 is built from 15 residues. This CDR3 is CAWSPNWGGADTQYF. CDR3 DNA: TGTGCCTGGAGCCCTAATTGGGGAGGCGCAGATACGCAGTATTTT.

The chain uses TRBV7-8 and TRBJ2-2; 16 bases are a match to TRBD2. Trimming removed 2 bases from V and 6 bases from J; junction bases left unmatched: 12. This CDR3 contains 20 residues. The germline gives CDR1 SGHVS, CDR2 FQNEAQ. CDR3 loop: CASSLLRSAGTSGRAGELFF. As DNA, the CDR3 is TGTGCCAGCAGCTTACTTAGGAGCGCCGGGACTAGCGGGAGGGCCGGGGAGCTGTTTTTT.

The chain combines TRBV28 with TRBJ2-7, with 7 bases aligning to TRBD2. The CDR3 length is 15 residues. The V gene's germline CDR1 is MDHEN and CDR2 SYDVKM. The ends lost 5 bases at V and 2 bases at J; junction bases unmatched: 9. CDR3 DNA: TGTGCCAGCAGTGGGGGGGGAGCGGAAACCTACGAGCAGTACTTC. Translation gives CASSGGGAETYEQYF. Supplemented by reference TRBV28 and TRBJ2-7, the full variable domain reads DVKVTQSSRYLVKRTGEKVFLECVQDMDHENMFWYRQDPGLGLRLIYFSYDVKMKEKGDIPEGYSVSREKKERFSLILESASTNQTSMYLCASSGGGAETYEQYFGPGTRLTVT.

The V gene is TRBV5-1, the J gene TRBJ2-2; D might be TRBD1 or TRBD2, each matching 6 bases. Per germline, CDR1 SGHRS and CDR2 YFSETQ. V was clipped by 4 bases and J by 6 bases, with 13 bases between them. This CDR3 region has 14 residues. In DNA, the CDR3 is TGCGCCAGCAGCAGGGGGACTGGGTCCGGGGAGCTGTTTTTT. This gives the protein CASSRGTGSGELFF. Drawing the rest from reference TRBV5-1 and TRBJ2-2, the complete variable domain is KAGVTQTPRYLIKTRGQQVTLSCSPISGHRSVSWYQQTPGQGLQFLFEYFSETQRNKGNFPGRFSGRQFSNSRSEMNVSTLELGDSALYLCASSRGTGSGELFFGEGSRLTVL.

The chain employs TRBV11-3 and TRBJ2-3; 12 positions match TRBD2. CDR3 length: 19 amino acids. V shed 3 bases and J 3 bases; nucleotides not matched to a gene: 13. Germline V lookup: CDR1 SGHNT, CDR2 YENEEA. CDR3 amino acids: CASSFRTSGISFRTDTQYF. The CDR3 DNA reads as TGTGCCAGCAGCTTTAGGACTAGCGGGATTTCTTTTCGTACAGATACGCAGTATTTT.

This sequence joins TRBV6-5 and TRBJ1-5; D is uncertain. Germline V gene data show CDR1 as MNHEY and CDR2 as SVGAGI. The CDR3 loop spans 13 amino acids. Trimming cost V 6 bases and J 4 bases, with 10 bases left between them. The CDR3, as DNA: TGTGCCAGCAGGGTGCTGGGAAATCAGCCCCAGCATTTT. This encodes CASRVLGNQPQHF.

This sequence joins TRBV7-9 and TRBJ2-3, with TRBD2 matching 8 bases. Germline assignment: CDR1 SEHNR and CDR2 FQNEAQ (reference sequence). Losses at the gene ends were 3 bases for V and 2 bases for J; bases not matched to a gene: 4. This CDR3 is 15 amino acids long. DNA for the CDR3: TGTGCCAGCAGCTTTTCAGCGGGAGACACAGATACGCAGTATTTT. Its translation is CASSFSAGDTDTQYF.

The chain recombines TRBV5-6 with TRBJ2-7; a weak D match, TRBD1 (5 bases). V shed 0 bases and J shed 2 bases, with 15 bases lying between them. CDR3 length: 16 amino acids. Germline V gene data show CDR1 as SGHDT and CDR2 as YYEEEE. In DNA, the CDR3 is TGTGCCAGCAGCTTGGGGCCGATCCCAGGGCCCTACGAGCAGTACTTC. This encodes CASSLGPIPGPYEQYF. Full variable domain (outside the CDR3, taken from reference TRBV5-6 and TRBJ2-7): DAGVTQSPTHLIKTRGQQVTLRCSPKSGHDTVSWYQQALGQGPQFIFQYYEEEERQRGNFPDRFSGHQFPNYSSELNVNALLLGDSALYLCASSLGPIPGPYEQYFGPGTRLTVT.

This rearrangement joins TRBV5-4 to TRBJ2-3; D is undetermined. Germline V gene lookup returns CDR1 SGHNT and CDR2 YYREEE (reference sequence). This CDR3 contains 14 residues. The V end was cut by 3 bases, the J end by 2 bases, with 10 bases between. Here the CDR3 reads CASSSPPPTDTQYF. The DNA of the CDR3 is TGTGCCAGCAGCTCTCCTCCCCCCACAGATACGCAGTATTTT.

This clone was observed once. This chain links TRBV27 with TRBJ2-1; 11 bases are shared with TRBD2. V trimming: 7 bases; J trimming: 4 bases; junction bases outside the gene matches: 6. The CDR3 sequence is 15 residues long. Germline loops: CDR1 MNHEY, CDR2 SMNVEV (reference sequence). This CDR3 reads CASTELAGEYNEQFF. The CDR3, as DNA: TGTGCCAGCACCGAACTAGCGGGGGAGTACAATGAGCAGTTCTTC.

This clone was observed a single time. The genes are TRBV27 and TRBJ2-3; D is possibly TRBD1 (6 bases). Between the trimmed V and J ends, which lost 4 bases and 1 base, there was a span of 15 bases. The CDR3 consists of 16 residues. Germline CDR1 MNHEY, CDR2 SMNVEV (reference sequence). CDR3 loop: CASSYSGVWGTDTQYF. CDR3 bases: TGTGCCAGCAGTTACTCAGGGGTCTGGGGCACAGATACGCAGTATTTT.

The chain has TRBV6-6 and TRBJ1-4, with TRBD1 as a possible D gene (6 bases). This CDR3 is built from 15 residues. Germline V CDR1 and CDR2: MNHNY, SVGAGI (reference sequence). Trimming removed 0 bases at V and 4 bases at J, with 9 bases between. Here the CDR3 reads CASSYSRGRNEKLFF. CDR3 nucleotides: TGTGCCAGCAGTTACTCACGGGGGCGTAATGAAAAACTGTTTTTT.

V and J are TRBV19 and TRBJ1-2; D remains ambiguous. Germline CDR1 reads LNHDA; CDR2 reads SQIVND (reference sequence). With 6 bases removed from V and 5 bases from J, the gap between germline ends came to 13 bases. This CDR3 is 13 amino acids long. DNA of the CDR3: TGTGCCAGTAGGCCCGAGGTGAAGTATGGCTACACCTTC. Protein: CASRPEVKYGYTF.

This clone turned up a few times. The V gene is TRBV19, the J gene TRBJ2-7, with TRBD2 matching 13 bases. V was clipped by 6 bases and J by 6 bases; unmatched bases: 8. The CDR3 loop spans 15 amino acids. Germline V gene sequence: CDR1 LNHDA, CDR2 SQIVND (reference sequence). The CDR3 sequence is CASSFTSGRASEQYF. CDR3 DNA: TGTGCCAGTAGCTTTACTAGCGGGAGGGCCAGCGAGCAGTACTTC. Variable domain in full (rest from reference TRBV19 and TRBJ2-7): DGGITQSPKYLFRKEGQNVTLSCEQNLNHDAMYWYRQDPGQGLRLIYYSQIVNDFQKGDIAEGYSVSREKKESFPLTVTSAQKNPTAFYLCASSFTSGRASEQYFGPGTRLTVT.

The chain combines TRBV6-5 with TRBJ2-3, with D possibly being TRBD2 (7 bases). Germline loops: CDR1 MNHEY, CDR2 SVGAGI. The CDR3 is made up of 14 amino acids. The V end was cut by 7 bases, the J end by 5 bases, with 16 bases between. CDR3 residues: CASNLGGPGDTQYF. The CDR3 nucleotides are TGTGCCAGCAACCTGGGGGGGCCCGGAGATACGCAGTATTTT.

This chain connects TRBV6-5 to TRBJ2-7; D possibly corresponds to TRBD1 (5 bases). Trimming took off 3 bases at V and 0 bases at J, with 9 bases between the two ends. Germline V gene sequence: CDR1 MNHEY, CDR2 SVGAGI. The CDR3 totals 14 residues. The CDR3 region is CASSYQDSSYEQYF. The DNA of the CDR3 is TGTGCCAGCAGTTATCAAGACAGCTCCTACGAGCAGTACTTC.

This clone was detected only a few times. This chain connects TRBV11-3 to TRBJ1-6; D is undetermined. Trimming removed 6 bases from V and 5 bases from J, with 8 bases in between. The germline V gene encodes CDR1 SGHNT and CDR2 YENEEA. CDR3 length: 13 amino acids. CDR3 sequence reads: CASREQDNSPLHF. For the CDR3, the DNA is TGTGCCAGCAGAGAGCAGGATAATTCACCCCTCCACTTT.

V is TRBV4-2 and J is TRBJ1-2; 7 bases align to TRBD1. Trimming took 5 bases from V and 4 from J; bases not matched to a gene: 16. The CDR3 loop spans 17 amino acids. Germline V gene data show CDR1 as LGHNA and CDR2 as YNFKEQ. As DNA, the CDR3 is TGTGCCAGCAGCAACGAGGCCGGGACAGTTAAAATCTATGGCTACACCTTC. Its translation: CASSNEAGTVKIYGYTF.

This clone was seen only once. This sequence joins TRBV7-2 and TRBJ1-1; D perhaps matches TRBD1 (6 bases). Trimming stripped 2 bases from V and 8 bases from J, with 15 bases between. The CDR3 runs 14 residues. CDR1 and CDR2 from the germline V gene are SGHTA and FQGNSA. CDR3 amino acids: CASSLKGSGTEAFF. In DNA, the CDR3 is TGTGCCAGCAGCTTAAAAGGTTCCGGGACAGAAGCTTTCTTT.

V usage is TRBV7-2 and J usage is TRBJ2-5; 8 bases are a match to TRBD1. V lost 6 bases and J lost 4; bases outside the gene matches: 7. Germline CDR1 and CDR2: SGHTA and FQGNSA. The CDR3 runs 14 residues. This chain's CDR3 is CASRRGQGGETQYF. Written as DNA, the CDR3 is TGTGCCAGCAGGAGAGGACAGGGAGGAGAGACCCAGTACTTC.

The V gene is TRBV19, the J gene TRBJ2-3, with D uncertain. The CDR3 runs to 12 residues. Looked up from germline, CDR1 is LNHDA and CDR2 is SQIVND (reference sequence). Trimming pared 2 bases from V and 4 bases from J, leaving 4 bases between. The CDR3 loop is CASSITADTQYF. In DNA form, the CDR3 reads TGTGCCAGTAGTATAACGGCAGATACGCAGTATTTT.

This sequence joins TRBV5-1 and TRBJ2-1; 14 positions agree with TRBD2. The J segment lost 8 bases and the V segment lost 4 bases, leaving 8 bases of the junction unmatched. This CDR3 has 16 amino acids. CDR1 is SGHRS and CDR2 is YFSETQ in the germline V gene. In DNA form, the CDR3 reads TGCGCCAGCAGCACCGGGACTAGCGGGGGAGGGGATGAGCAGTTCTTC. This sequence encodes CASSTGTSGGGDEQFF.